This T cell receptor beta chain is from a study of CD8+ T cells in alopecia areata. cDNA reverse transcribed from extracted RNA served as the sequencing template. TCRdb's table, derived via immunoSEQ multiplex PCR, lists solely in-frame clones and lacks some. The data show 110,000 or so clones, over 60% seen once. This clone was found a few times. Its antigen remains unknown. Study-wide results and caveats: In patients, TCRs were shared less clearly than in mice, and HLA may possibly be involved. Affected lesional scalp, above all in alopecia totalis/universalis, was more clonal than normal scalp.

PBMCs yielded sorted CD4+ and CD8+ T cells. Germline loops: CDR1 MDHEN, CDR2 SYDVKM. Trimming removed 4 bases from V and 0 bases from J, with 18 bases in between. The CDR3 has 17 amino acids. This sequence joins TRBV28 and TRBJ1-1; D is unresolved. The sequencing input was CD4+ T cells sorted from blood. This clonotype originated in a human donor in good health. The CDR3 DNA sequence: TGTGCCAGCAGTTCGAACCGGGCCGCACGATTGAACACTGAAGCTTTCTTT. Translated, it gives CASSSNRAARLNTEAFF.